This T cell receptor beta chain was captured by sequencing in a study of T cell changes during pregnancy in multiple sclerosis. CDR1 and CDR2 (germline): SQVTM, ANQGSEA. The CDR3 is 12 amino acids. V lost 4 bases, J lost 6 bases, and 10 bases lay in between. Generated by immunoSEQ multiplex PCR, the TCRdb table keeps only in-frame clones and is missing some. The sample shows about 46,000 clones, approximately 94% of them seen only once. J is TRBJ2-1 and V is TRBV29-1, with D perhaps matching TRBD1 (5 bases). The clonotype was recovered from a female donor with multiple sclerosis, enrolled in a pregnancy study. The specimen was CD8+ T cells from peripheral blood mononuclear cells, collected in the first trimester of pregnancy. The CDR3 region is CSVVLRGNEQFF. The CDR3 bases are TGCAGCGTTGTATTAAGGGGCAATGAGCAGTTCTTC.